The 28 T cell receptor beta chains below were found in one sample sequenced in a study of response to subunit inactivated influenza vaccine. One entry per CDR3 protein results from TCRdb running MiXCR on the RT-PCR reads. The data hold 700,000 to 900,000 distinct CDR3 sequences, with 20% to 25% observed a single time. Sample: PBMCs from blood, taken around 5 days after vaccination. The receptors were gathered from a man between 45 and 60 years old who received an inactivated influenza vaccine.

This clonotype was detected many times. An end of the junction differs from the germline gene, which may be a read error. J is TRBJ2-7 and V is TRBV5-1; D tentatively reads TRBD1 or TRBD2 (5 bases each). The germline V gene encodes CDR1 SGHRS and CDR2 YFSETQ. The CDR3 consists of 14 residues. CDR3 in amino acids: CASSLGDGPYEQYF. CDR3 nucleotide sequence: TGTGCCAGCAGCTTGGGGGACGGCCCATACGAGCAGTACTTC.

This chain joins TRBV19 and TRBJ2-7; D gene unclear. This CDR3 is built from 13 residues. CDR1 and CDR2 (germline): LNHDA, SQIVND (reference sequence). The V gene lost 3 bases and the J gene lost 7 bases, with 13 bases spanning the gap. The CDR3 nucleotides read TGTGCCAGTAGTATGACGACTCCGAGTGAGCAGTACTTC. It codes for CASSMTTPSEQYF.

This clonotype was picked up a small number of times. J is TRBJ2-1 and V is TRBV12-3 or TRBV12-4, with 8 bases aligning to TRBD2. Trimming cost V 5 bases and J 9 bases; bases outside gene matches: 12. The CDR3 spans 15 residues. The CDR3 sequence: CASSRDGSGGPEQFF. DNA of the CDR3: TGTGCCAGCAGTCGGGACGGGAGCGGGGGACCTGAGCAGTTCTTC.

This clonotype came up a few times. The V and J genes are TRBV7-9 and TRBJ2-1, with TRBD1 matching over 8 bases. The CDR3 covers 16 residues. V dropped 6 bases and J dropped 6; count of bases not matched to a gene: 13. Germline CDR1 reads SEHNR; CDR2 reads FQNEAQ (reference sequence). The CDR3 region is CASRLLGQQGGNEQFF. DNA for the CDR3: TGTGCCAGCAGGCTTTTGGGACAACAGGGGGGCAATGAGCAGTTCTTC.

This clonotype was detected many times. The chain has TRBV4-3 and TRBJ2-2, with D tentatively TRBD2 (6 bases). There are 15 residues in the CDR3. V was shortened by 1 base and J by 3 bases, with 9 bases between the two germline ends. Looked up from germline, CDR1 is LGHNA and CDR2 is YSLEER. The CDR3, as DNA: TGCGCCAGCAGCCAAGGGGACTCTGACACCGGGGAGCTGTTTTTT. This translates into CASSQGDSDTGELFF.

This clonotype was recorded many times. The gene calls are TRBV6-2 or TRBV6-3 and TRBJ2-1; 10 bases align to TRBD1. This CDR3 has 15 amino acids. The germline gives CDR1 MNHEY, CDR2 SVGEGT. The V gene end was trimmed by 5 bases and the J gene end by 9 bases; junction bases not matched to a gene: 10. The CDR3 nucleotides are TGTGCCAGCAGTCAGACCAGACAGGGGGCAGCTGAGCAGTTCTTC. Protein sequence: CASSQTRQGAAEQFF.

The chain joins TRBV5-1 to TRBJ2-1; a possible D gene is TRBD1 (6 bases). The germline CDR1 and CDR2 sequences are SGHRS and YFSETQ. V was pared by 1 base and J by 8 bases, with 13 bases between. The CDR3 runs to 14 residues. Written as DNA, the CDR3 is TGCGCCAGCAGCTTGCTTGGGGGCGGATATGAGCAGTTCTTC. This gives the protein CASSLLGGGYEQFF.

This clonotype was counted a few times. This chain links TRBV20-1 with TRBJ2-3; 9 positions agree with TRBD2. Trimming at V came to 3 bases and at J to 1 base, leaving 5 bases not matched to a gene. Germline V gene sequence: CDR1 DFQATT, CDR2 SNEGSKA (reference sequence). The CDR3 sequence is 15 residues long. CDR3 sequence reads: CSASRSSGGTDTQYF. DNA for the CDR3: TGCAGTGCTAGCCGCTCTAGCGGGGGCACAGATACGCAGTATTTT.

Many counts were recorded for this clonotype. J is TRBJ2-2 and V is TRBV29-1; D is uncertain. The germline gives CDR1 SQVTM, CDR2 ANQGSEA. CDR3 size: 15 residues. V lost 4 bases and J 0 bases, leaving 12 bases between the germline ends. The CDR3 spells CSVGMGSANTGELFF. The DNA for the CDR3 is TGCAGCGTTGGGATGGGATCCGCGAACACCGGGGAGCTGTTTTTT.

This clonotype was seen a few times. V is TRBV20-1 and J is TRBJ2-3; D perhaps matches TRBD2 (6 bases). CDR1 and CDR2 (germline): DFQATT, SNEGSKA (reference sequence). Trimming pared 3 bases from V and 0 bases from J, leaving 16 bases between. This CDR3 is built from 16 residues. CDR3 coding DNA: TGCAGTGCTAGTTTGTGGCGGGGCCCTAGCACAGATACGCAGTATTTT. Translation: CSASLWRGPSTDTQYF.

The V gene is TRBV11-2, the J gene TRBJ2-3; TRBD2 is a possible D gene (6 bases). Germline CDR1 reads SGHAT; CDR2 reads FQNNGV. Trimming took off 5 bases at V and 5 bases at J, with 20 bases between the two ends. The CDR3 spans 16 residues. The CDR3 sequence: CASSPRRRDPGDTQYF. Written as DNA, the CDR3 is TGTGCCAGCAGCCCCCGCCGGCGGGACCCGGGAGATACGCAGTATTTT. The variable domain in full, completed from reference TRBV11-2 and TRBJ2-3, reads EAGVAQSPRYKIIEKRQSVAFWCNPISGHATLYWYQQILGQGPKLLIQFQNNGVVDDSQLPKDRFSAERLKGVDSTLKIQPAKLEDSAVYLCASSPRRRDPGDTQYFGPGTRLTVL.

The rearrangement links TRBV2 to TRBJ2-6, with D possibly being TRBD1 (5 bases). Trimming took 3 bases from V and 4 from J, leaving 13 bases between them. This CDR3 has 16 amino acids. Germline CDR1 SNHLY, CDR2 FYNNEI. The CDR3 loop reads CASSDRGFIGANVLTF. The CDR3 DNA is TGTGCCAGCAGTGATAGGGGATTCATCGGGGCCAACGTCCTGACTTTC. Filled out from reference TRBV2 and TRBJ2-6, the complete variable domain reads EPEVTQTPSHQVTQMGQEVILRCVPISNHLYFYWYRQILGQKVEFLVSFYNNEISEKSEIFDDQFSVERPDGSNFTLKIRSTKLEDSAMYFCASSDRGFIGANVLTFGAGSRLTVL.

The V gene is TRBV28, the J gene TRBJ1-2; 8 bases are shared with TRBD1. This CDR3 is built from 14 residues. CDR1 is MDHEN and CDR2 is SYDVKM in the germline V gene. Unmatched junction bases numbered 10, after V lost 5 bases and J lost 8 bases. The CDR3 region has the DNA TGTGCCAGCAGTGTGGGGGGCAGGGGGCAAGGCTACACCTTC. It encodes CASSVGGRGQGYTF.

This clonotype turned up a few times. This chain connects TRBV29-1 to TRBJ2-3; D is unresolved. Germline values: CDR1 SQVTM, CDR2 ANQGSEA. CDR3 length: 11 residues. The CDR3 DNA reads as TGCACCATCTCGGTTTTGGATACGCAGTATTTT. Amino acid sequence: CTISVLDTQYF.

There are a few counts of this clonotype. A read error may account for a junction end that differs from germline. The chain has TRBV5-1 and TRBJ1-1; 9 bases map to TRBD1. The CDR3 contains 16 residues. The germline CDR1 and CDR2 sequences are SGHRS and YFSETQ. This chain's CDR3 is CASSPGQGRVNTEAFF. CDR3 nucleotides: TGCGCCAGCAGCCCCGGACAGGGGAGGGTGAATACTGAAGCTTTCTTT.

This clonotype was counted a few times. CDR3 in amino acids: CASSTDRGFSYNEQFF. In DNA, the CDR3 is TGTGCCAGCAGCACCGACAGGGGCTTCTCCTACAATGAGCAGTTCTTC. V is TRBV9 and J is TRBJ2-1, with 8 bases lining up with TRBD1. V lost 4 bases to trimming and J lost 0 bases; unmatched junction nucleotides: 6. The CDR3 runs 16 residues. Germline assignment: CDR1 SGDLS and CDR2 YYNGEE.

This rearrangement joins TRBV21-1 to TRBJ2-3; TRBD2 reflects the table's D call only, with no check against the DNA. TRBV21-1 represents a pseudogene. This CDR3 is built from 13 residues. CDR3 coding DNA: TGTGCCACATTAGCGGGAAAGGCAGATACGCAGTATTTT. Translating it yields CATLAGKADTQYF.

The CDR3 nucleotides read TGTGCCAGCAGCCCGAGGACAGCCAACTACAATGAGCAGTTCTTC. Protein: CASSPRTANYNEQFF. The gene calls are TRBV7-8 and TRBJ2-1; a possible D gene is TRBD1 (6 bases). The CDR3 length is 15 residues. Between the trimmed V and J ends, which lost 5 bases and 3 bases, there was a span of 14 bases. Germline CDR1 and CDR2: SGHVS and FQNEAQ.

CDR3 amino acids: CASSHSVGRRSSYEQYF. CDR3 DNA: TGTGCCAGCAGTCACAGCGTGGGGCGTAGGAGCTCCTACGAGCAGTACTTC. The rearrangement links TRBV6-1 to TRBJ2-7; possible D gene TRBD1, 5 bases. V was cut by 5 bases and J by 0 bases, with 20 bases left in between. The CDR3 is 17 amino acids. Germline assignment: CDR1 MNHNS and CDR2 SASEGT.

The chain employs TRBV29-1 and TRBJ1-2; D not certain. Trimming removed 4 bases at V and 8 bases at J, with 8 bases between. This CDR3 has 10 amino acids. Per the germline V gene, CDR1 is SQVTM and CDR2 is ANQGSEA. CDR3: CSVGGSGYTF. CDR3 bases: TGCAGCGTTGGTGGGTCGGGCTACACCTTC.

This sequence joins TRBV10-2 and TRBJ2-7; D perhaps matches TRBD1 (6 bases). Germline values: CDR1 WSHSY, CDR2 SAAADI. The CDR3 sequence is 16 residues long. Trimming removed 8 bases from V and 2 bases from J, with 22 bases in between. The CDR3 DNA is TGCGCCAGCGGAACAGGGTCAGGGTTTGGGGCCTACGAGCAGTACTTC. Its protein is CASGTGSGFGAYEQYF.

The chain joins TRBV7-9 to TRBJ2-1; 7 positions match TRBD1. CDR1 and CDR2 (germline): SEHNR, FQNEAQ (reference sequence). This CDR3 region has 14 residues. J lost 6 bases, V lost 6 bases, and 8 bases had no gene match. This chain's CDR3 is CASRARQGSNEQFF. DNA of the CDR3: TGTGCCAGCAGAGCAAGACAGGGTAGCAATGAGCAGTTCTTC.

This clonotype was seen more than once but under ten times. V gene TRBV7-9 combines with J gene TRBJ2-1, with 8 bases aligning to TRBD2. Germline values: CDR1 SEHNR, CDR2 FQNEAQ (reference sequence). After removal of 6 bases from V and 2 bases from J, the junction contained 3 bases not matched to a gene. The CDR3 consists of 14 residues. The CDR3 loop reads CASRPGLAYNEQFF. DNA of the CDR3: TGTGCCAGCAGGCCGGGACTAGCCTACAATGAGCAGTTCTTC.

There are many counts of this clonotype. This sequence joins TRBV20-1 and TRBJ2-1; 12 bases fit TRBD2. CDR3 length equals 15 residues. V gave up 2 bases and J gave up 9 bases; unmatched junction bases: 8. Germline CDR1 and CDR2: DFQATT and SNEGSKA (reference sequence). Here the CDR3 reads CSARLTPGLAGEQFF. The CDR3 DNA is TGCAGTGCTAGACTTACTCCGGGACTAGCGGGTGAGCAGTTCTTC.

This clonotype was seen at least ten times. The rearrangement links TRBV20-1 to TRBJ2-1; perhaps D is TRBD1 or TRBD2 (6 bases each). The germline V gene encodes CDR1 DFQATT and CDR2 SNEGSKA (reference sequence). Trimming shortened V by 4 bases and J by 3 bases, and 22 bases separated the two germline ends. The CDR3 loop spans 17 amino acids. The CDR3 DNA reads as TGCAGTGCTATAGGAGGGTCGAGGGGGAGCTACTACAATGAGCAGTTCTTC. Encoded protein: CSAIGGSRGSYYNEQFF.

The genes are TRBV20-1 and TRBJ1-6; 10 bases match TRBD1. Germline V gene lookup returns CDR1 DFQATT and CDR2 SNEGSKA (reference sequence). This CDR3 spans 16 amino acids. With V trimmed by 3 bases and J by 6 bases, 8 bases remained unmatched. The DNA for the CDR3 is TGCAGTGCTAGGGGGGACAGGGGAGGGTCTAATTCACCCCTCCACTTT. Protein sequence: CSARGDRGGSNSPLHF.

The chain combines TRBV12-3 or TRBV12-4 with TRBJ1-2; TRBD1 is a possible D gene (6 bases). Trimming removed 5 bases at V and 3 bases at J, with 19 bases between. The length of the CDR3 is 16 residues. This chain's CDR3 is CASSRAETGRYYGYTF. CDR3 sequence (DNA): TGTGCCAGCAGTAGAGCCGAGACAGGACGATACTATGGCTACACCTTC.

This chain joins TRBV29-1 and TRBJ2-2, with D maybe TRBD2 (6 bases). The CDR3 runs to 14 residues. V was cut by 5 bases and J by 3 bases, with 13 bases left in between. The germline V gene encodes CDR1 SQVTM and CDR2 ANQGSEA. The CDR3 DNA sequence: TGCAGCGTTTCGAAGGGACTGTACACCGGGGAGCTGTTTTTT. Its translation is CSVSKGLYTGELFF.